This section outlines one TCR beta chain sequence together with its context. Its antigen is unidentified. These data originate in a study of response to subunit inactivated influenza vaccine. General study findings and limits: Authors proposed each seasonal influenza vaccination draws in few new T cells.

CDR3 length: 16 amino acids. Germline V gives CDR1 SGHVS, CDR2 FNYEAQ. With 4 bases clipped from V and 1 base from J, the junction kept 7 bases outside the gene matches. TCRdb called the RT-PCR reads again in MiXCR, with one record for every CDR3 protein. The table has about 580,000 distinct CDR3 sequences, 13% to 15% seen once. V gene TRBV7-6 combines with J gene TRBJ2-3, with TRBD2 matching over 8 bases. The source material was PBMCs from blood, sampled 12 days after vaccination. The sequence came from a man in his fifties or sixties who received an inactivated influenza vaccine. CDR3 sequence reads: CASSSRRGVGTDTQYF. The DNA of the CDR3 is TGTGCCAGCAGCTCCCGGCGGGGGGTCGGCACAGATACGCAGTATTTT.